The clone carrying this T cell receptor beta chain has ten or more counts. The record originates from a study of T cells in Graves' hyperthyroidism and ophthalmopathy. RNA transcripts gave rise to amplified TCR beta CDR3 regions. First-round RT-PCR with HTBI primers amplified the TCR CDR3 region. TCRdb processed the multiplex PCR reads anew with MiXCR; each CDR3 protein has one entry. Altogether about 600,000 distinct CDR3 sequences are present, approximately 15% being singletons, with the ten largest covering less than 9%. The V and J ends lost 4 bases and 3 bases respectively, with 7 bases between them. Per germline, CDR1 SGHTA and CDR2 FQGNSA. This CDR3 contains 13 residues. Patients having uncontrolled infection, another autoimmune disease, pregnancy or lactation were not included.

Sequenced material: blood. V usage is TRBV7-2 and J usage is TRBJ2-1; no firm D call. The clonotype originates from a woman between 18 and 29 years old with Graves' ophthalmopathy. CDR3 in amino acids: CASSSRNYNEQFF. CDR3 bases: TGTGCCAGCAGCTCCAGAAACTACAATGAGCAGTTCTTC.